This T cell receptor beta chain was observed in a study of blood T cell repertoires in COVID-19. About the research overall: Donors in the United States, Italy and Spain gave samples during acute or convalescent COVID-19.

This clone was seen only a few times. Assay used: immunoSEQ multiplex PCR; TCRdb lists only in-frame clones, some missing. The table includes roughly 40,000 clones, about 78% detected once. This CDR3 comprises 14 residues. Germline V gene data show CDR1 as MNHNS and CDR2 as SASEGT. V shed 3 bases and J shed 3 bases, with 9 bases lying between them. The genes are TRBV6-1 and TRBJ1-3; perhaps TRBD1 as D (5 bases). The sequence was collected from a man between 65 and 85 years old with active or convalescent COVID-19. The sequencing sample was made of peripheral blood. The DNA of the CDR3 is TGTGCCAGCAGTGACACAGGAGATGGAAACACCATATATTTT. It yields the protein CASSDTGDGNTIYF.